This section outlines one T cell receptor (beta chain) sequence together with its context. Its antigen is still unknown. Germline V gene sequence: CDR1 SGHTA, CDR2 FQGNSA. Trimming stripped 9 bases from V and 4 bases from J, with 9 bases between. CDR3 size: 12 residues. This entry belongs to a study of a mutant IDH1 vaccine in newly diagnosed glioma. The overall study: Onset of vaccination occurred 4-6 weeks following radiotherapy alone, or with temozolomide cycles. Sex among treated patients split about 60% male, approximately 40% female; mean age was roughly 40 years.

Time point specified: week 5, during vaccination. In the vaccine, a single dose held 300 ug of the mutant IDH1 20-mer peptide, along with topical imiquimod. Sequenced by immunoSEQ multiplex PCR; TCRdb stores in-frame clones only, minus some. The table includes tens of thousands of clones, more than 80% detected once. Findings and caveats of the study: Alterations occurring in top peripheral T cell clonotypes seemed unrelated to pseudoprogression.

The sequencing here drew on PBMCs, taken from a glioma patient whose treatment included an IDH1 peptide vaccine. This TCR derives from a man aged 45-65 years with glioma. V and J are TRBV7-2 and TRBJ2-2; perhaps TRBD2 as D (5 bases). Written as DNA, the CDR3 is TGTGCCAGTACCGAGGGCACCGGGGAGCTGTTTTTT. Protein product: CASTEGTGELFF.